Presented here are 14 T cell receptor beta chains from one specimen sequenced in a study. Each CDR3 protein is one row after TCRdb ran MiXCR on the 5' RACE reads. The top ten hold around 3.3% of the sample, which has several thousand distinct CDR3 sequences, about two thirds seen once. The sample was naive CD4+ T cells sorted from blood. The subset is: naive CD4+ T cells, CD4+CD45RA+CD25-. The receptor source for this set is a female donor with breast cancer.

The J gene is TRBJ2-1, the V gene TRBV6-4; D possibly uses TRBD1 or TRBD2 (5 bases each). Trimming shortened V by 4 bases and J by 9 bases, and 13 bases separated the two germline ends. CDR3 length: 13 residues. Germline V CDR1 and CDR2: MRHNA, SNTAGT. DNA of the CDR3: TGTGCCAGCAGTGCGGCTGGGGGAACTGAGCAGTTCTTC. Protein sequence: CASSAAGGTEQFF.

As concerns this clonotype: One end of the junction is discordant with germline, which a read error may explain. The genes are TRBV7-3 and TRBJ1-2, with no clear D. The CDR3 is 14 amino acids. Germline lookup yields CDR1 SGHTA and CDR2 FQGTGA. CDR3 region: CASSLFGANYGCTF. CDR3 nucleotides: TGTGCCAGCAGCTTGTTCGGCGCAAACTATGGCTGCACCTTC.

This clonotype was seen only a few times. This rearrangement joins TRBV5-1 to TRBJ2-3; D is unclear. Germline assignment: CDR1 SGHRS and CDR2 YFSETQ. This CDR3 is built from 15 residues. Trimming shortened V by 1 base and J by 0 bases, and 9 bases separated the two germline ends. Here the CDR3 DNA reads TGCGCCAGCAGCTTGTGGTCAGCGAGCACAGATACGCAGTATTTT. Its translation: CASSLWSASTDTQYF.

This clonotype has a single count. The chain recombines TRBV12-3 or TRBV12-4 with TRBJ1-3; a possible D gene is TRBD1 (5 bases). Between the trimmed V and J ends, which lost 0 bases and 4 bases, there was a span of 7 bases. CDR3 length: 14 amino acids. The CDR3 nucleotides are TGTGCCAGCAGTTTAGCCGGGGACGGAAACACCATATATTTT. It is translated as CASSLAGDGNTIYF.

The rearrangement uses TRBV30 and TRBJ2-3; TRBD2 agrees at 7 bases. Unmatched junction bases numbered 10, after V lost 4 bases and J lost 3 bases. The CDR3 is made up of 15 amino acids. In germline, CDR1 is GTSNPN, CDR2 SVGIG (reference sequence). The CDR3 loop reads CAWTANGGSTDTQYF. DNA for the CDR3: TGTGCCTGGACGGCTAATGGCGGGAGTACAGATACGCAGTATTTT.

In this sample, this clonotype turned up once. This CDR3 reads CSAVNRVSETQYF. The CDR3 DNA is TGCAGTGCCGTGAACAGGGTATCAGAGACCCAGTACTTC. The chain carries TRBV20-1 and TRBJ2-5, with a weak D call TRBD1 (6 bases). CDR1 DFQATT and CDR2 SNEGSKA come from the germline V gene (reference sequence). CDR3 length: 13 amino acids. Trimming pared 6 bases from V and 4 bases from J, leaving 15 bases between.

The sample holds one count of this clonotype. The chain has TRBV12-3 or TRBV12-4 and TRBJ2-5, with 9 bases fitting TRBD2. The CDR3 is 13 amino acids. V was pared by 7 bases and J by 5 bases, with 5 bases of the junction left unmatched. This chain's CDR3 is CASKRTSAETQYF. The CDR3 nucleotides are TGTGCCAGCAAACGGACTAGCGCCGAGACCCAGTACTTC.

For this clonotype: The germline gene is not matched at one end of the junction; a read error may be the cause. The chain uses TRBV18 and TRBJ2-5, with 9 bases matching TRBD2. Germline values: CDR1 KGHSH, CDR2 LQKENI. This CDR3 spans 13 amino acids. The CDR3 coding sequence is TGTGCCAGCTCACCATTGGCCGGGACTAGCAGGGACTTC. This gives the protein CASSPLAGTSRDF.

The CDR3 protein is CASSRGTGQSYEQYF. The CDR3 bases are TGTGCCAGCAGCCGAGGCACGGGACAGTCCTACGAGCAGTACTTC. The chain uses TRBV5-6 and TRBJ2-7; 7 positions match TRBD1. Germline V gene lookup returns CDR1 SGHDT and CDR2 YYEEEE. The ends lost 4 bases at V and 1 base at J; junction bases unmatched: 8. This CDR3 contains 15 residues. Based on the CDR3 plus reference TRBV5-6 and TRBJ2-7, the full variable domain is DAGVTQSPTHLIKTRGQQVTLRCSPKSGHDTVSWYQQALGQGPQFIFQYYEEEERQRGNFPDRFSGHQFPNYSSELNVNALLLGDSALYLCASSRGTGQSYEQYFGPGTRLTVT.

This chain joins TRBV11-2 and TRBJ1-6, with no clear D. This CDR3 region has 13 residues. V was pared by 1 base and J by 8 bases, with 6 bases between. Germline assignment: CDR1 SGHAT and CDR2 FQNNGV. The DNA for the CDR3 is TGTGCCAGCAGCTTAGCTAGCCATTCACCCCTCCACTTT. It encodes CASSLASHSPLHF.

A remark on this clonotype: The junction shows a germline mismatch at one end, possibly a read error. The chain combines TRBV7-7 with TRBJ2-1, with 10 bases matching TRBD1. Germline V lookup: CDR1 SSHAT, CDR2 FNYEAQ (reference sequence). The CDR3 has 14 amino acids. In nucleotides, the CDR3 is TGTGCTAGCAGCCCCGGACAGGGGGGTCTTGAGCAGTTCTTC. Residues: CASSPGQGGLEQFF.

The table lists this clonotype with a few counts. The V and J genes are TRBV5-1 and TRBJ1-5; tentative D call: TRBD1 (5 bases). This CDR3 has 15 residues. The V gene lost 0 bases and the J gene lost 0 bases, with 7 bases spanning the gap. Germline V gene data show CDR1 as SGHRS and CDR2 as YFSETQ. The CDR3 DNA is TGCGCCAGCAGCTTGGATGGGACTAGCAATCAGCCCCAGCATTTT. Its translation: CASSLDGTSNQPQHF.

This chain uses TRBV6-5 with TRBJ1-1, with D tentatively TRBD1 (5 bases). The CDR3 sequence is 13 residues long. The germline V gene encodes CDR1 MNHEY and CDR2 SVGAGI. Trimming took 5 bases from V and 1 from J, leaving 8 bases between them. CDR3 DNA: TGTGCCAGCAGTACACAGGAGAACACTGAAGCTTTCTTT. Amino acids: CASSTQENTEAFF.

The V gene is TRBV29-1, the J gene TRBJ2-7, with a weak D call TRBD1 (5 bases). V was pared by 3 bases and J by 0 bases, with 12 bases between. The CDR3 covers 14 residues. The germline V gene encodes CDR1 SQVTM and CDR2 ANQGSEA. CDR3 sequence: CSVDGDSDSYEQYF. CDR3 nucleotide sequence: TGCAGCGTTGATGGAGACAGTGACTCCTACGAGCAGTACTTC.